This TCR beta chain emerged from a study of cytomegalovirus exposure and HLA in healthy donors. Across the whole study: Earlier, some 200 million T cells were analyzed, and some 120 million unique TCR beta sequences were found among them.

CDR3 length: 13 amino acids. Trimming took 5 bases from V and 1 from J, leaving 5 bases between them. Germline loops: CDR1 SGHVS, CDR2 FNYEAQ. Notes on this clone: The antigen is undetermined.

The PCR made use of 60 Vbeta and 13 Jbeta primers. Profiling relied on immunoSEQ multiplex PCR, and the TCRdb table lists in-frame clones only, not all of them. The table lists 60,000 to 70,000 clones. Whole-study findings and limits: It was reported that TCR beta sequences correctly inferred the HLA-A and HLA-B alleles for most subjects. The authors confirmed in vitro that a few CMV-associated chains were specific for CMV antigens. Presence/absence comparisons presumed near-even sequencing depth among donors.

The chain couples TRBV7-6 to TRBJ2-2; D is ambiguous. What was sequenced was PBMCs. This receptor was obtained from a boy between 10 and 17 years old in good health and CMV-seronegative. In DNA form, the CDR3 reads TGTGCCAGCAGCGCGATGAACACCGGGGAGCTGTTTTTT. Protein sequence: CASSAMNTGELFF. Full variable domain (outside the CDR3, taken from reference TRBV7-6 and TRBJ2-2): GAGVSQSPRYKVTKRGQDVALRCDPISGHVSLYWYRQALGQGPEFLTYFNYEAQQDKSGLPNDRFSAERPEGSISTLTIQRTEQRDSAMYRCASSAMNTGELFFGEGSRLTVL.